This passage covers 17 T cell receptor beta chains from one sample sequenced in a study of T-cell reconstitution after alpha-beta-depleted transplantation in children. Unique molecular identifiers were used in preparing the TCRbeta library. TCRdb ran MiXCR on the PCR reads and lists one entry per CDR3 protein. The table records 500,000 to 600,000 distinct CDR3 sequences, approximately 30% of them present only once. The sample in question was PBMCs, obtained before TCRalphabeta/CD19-depleted stem cell transplant. The receptors derive from a boy under three years old with Wiskott-Aldrich syndrome, due to receive a stem cell transplant.

The chain joins TRBV20-1 to TRBJ1-6; unclear D gene. The CDR3 spans 13 residues. V was clipped by 3 bases and J by 13 bases, with 16 bases between them. Germline CDR1 reads DFQATT; CDR2 reads SNEGSKA (reference sequence). CDR3 region: CSASPPGPGPLHF. The DNA for the CDR3 is TGCAGTGCTAGCCCACCCGGGCCGGGTCCCCTCCACTTT.

A single count supports this clonotype. This may stem from a read error, because a much larger clone lies one nucleotide away. The gene calls are TRBV12-3 or TRBV12-4 and TRBJ2-3; D is perhaps TRBD1 or TRBD2 (6 bases each). The CDR3 runs to 18 residues. The CDR3 nucleotides read TGTGCCATCAGTTTAGGACAGCTGGTAGCTGGAGGGACGGATACGCAGTATTTT. Encoded protein: CAISLGQLVAGGTDTQYF.

V and J are TRBV14 and TRBJ2-1; D may correspond to TRBD1 or TRBD2 (5 bases each). V was trimmed by 3 bases and J by 9 bases, leaving 15 bases between them. Per germline, CDR1 SGHDN and CDR2 FVKESK. The CDR3 spans 14 residues. The CDR3 sequence is CASSHSGPPSEQFF. The CDR3 DNA follows: TGTGCCAGCAGCCATTCGGGACCGCCTAGTGAGCAGTTCTTC.

V is TRBV25-1 and J is TRBJ2-5; TRBD1 matches at 7 bases. The CDR3 totals 14 residues. Looked up from germline, CDR1 is MGHDK and CDR2 is SYGVNS. Unmatched junction bases numbered 3, after V lost 4 bases and J lost 1 base. This chain's CDR3 is CASSGWTGQETQYF. CDR3 bases: TGTGCCAGCAGTGGATGGACAGGCCAAGAGACCCAGTACTTC.

This clonotype was counted only a few times. The chain employs TRBV5-5 and TRBJ2-1, with D tentatively TRBD1 (6 bases). CDR3 length: 13 amino acids. Trimming left V 2 bases short and J 10 bases short, with 13 bases between. CDR1 and CDR2 (germline): SGHKS, YYEKEE (reference sequence). In DNA form, the CDR3 reads TGTGCCAGCAGCTTCCTGGGACATAGCGAGCAGTTCTTC. It encodes CASSFLGHSEQFF.

This sequence joins TRBV28 and TRBJ2-5; 7 bases agree with TRBD2. The germline V gene encodes CDR1 MDHEN and CDR2 SYDVKM. The J segment lost 3 bases and the V segment lost 7 bases, leaving 11 bases of the junction unmatched. The CDR3 has 15 amino acids. CDR3 amino acids: CASKGLRTEKETQYF. The CDR3 DNA sequence: TGTGCCAGCAAGGGACTACGAACAGAAAAAGAGACCCAGTACTTC.

This clonotype was counted only a few times. The chain carries TRBV24-1 and TRBJ2-3, with TRBD1 matching 8 bases. There are 14 residues in the CDR3. CDR1 KGHDR and CDR2 SFDVKD come from the germline V gene. V trimming: 7 bases; J trimming: 5 bases; junction bases outside the gene matches: 7. The DNA for the CDR3 is TGTGCCACCAGCGGACAGGGAGAAGGAGATACGCAGTATTTT. It specifies CATSGQGEGDTQYF.

J is TRBJ2-6 and V is TRBV28; no clear D. The CDR3 sequence is 11 residues long. V dropped 8 bases and J dropped 5 bases, with 4 bases sitting between them. The V gene's germline CDR1 is MDHEN and CDR2 SYDVKM. The CDR3 protein is CASRRANVLTF. CDR3 DNA: TGTGCCAGCCGGCGGGCCAACGTCCTGACTTTC.

J is TRBJ2-2 and V is TRBV12-3 or TRBV12-4, with TRBD2 matching 7 bases. J lost 3 bases, V lost 7 bases, and 11 bases had no gene match. The CDR3 has 16 amino acids. In DNA form, the CDR3 reads TGTGCCAGCATCACCCGGAGGCTAGCGGACACCGGGGAGCTGTTTTTT. Protein sequence: CASITRRLADTGELFF.

The genes are TRBV20-1 and TRBJ2-5; TRBD2 is a possible D gene (5 bases). The CDR3 consists of 10 residues. CDR1 is DFQATT, CDR2 SNEGSKA, per germline (reference sequence). V was trimmed by 8 bases and J by 4 bases, leaving 8 bases between them. The CDR3 loop reads CSPRGETQYF. In DNA, the CDR3 is TGCAGTCCACGGGGAGAGACCCAGTACTTC.

CDR3 region: CASSFGDTNTEAFF. The CDR3 DNA sequence: TGTGCCAGCAGCTTCGGGGATACTAACACTGAAGCTTTCTTT. The V call is TRBV11-1, the J call TRBJ1-1; no reliable D call. CDR1 is SGHAT and CDR2 is FQDESV in the germline V gene (reference sequence). This CDR3 comprises 14 residues. V lost 3 bases to trimming and J lost 2 bases, with 10 bases between them. The entire variable domain, with the rest obtained from reference TRBV11-1 and TRBJ1-1, is as follows: EAEVAQSPRYKITEKSQAVAFWCDPISGHATLYWYRQILGQGPELLVQFQDESVVDDSQLPKDRFSAERLKGVDSTLKIQPAELGDSAMYLCASSFGDTNTEAFFGQGTRLTVV.

V is TRBV5-1 and J is TRBJ2-7; TRBD1 might be the D (6 bases). V lost 0 bases and J 3 bases, leaving 13 bases between the germline ends. The CDR3 has 15 residues. Germline lookup yields CDR1 SGHRS and CDR2 YFSETQ. This chain's CDR3 is CASSLGTVENYEQYF. The CDR3 DNA sequence: TGCGCCAGCAGCTTGGGGACAGTCGAGAACTACGAGCAGTACTTC.

This clonotype was seen at least ten times. This chain uses TRBV20-1 with TRBJ2-1; 8 bases line up with TRBD2. The V segment lost 6 bases and the J segment 10 bases; nucleotides outside the gene matches: 11. Looked up from germline, CDR1 is DFQATT and CDR2 is SNEGSKA (reference sequence). The CDR3 consists of 13 residues. The CDR3 loop reads CSATGTRLGEQFF. In nucleotides, the CDR3 is TGCAGTGCCACCGGGACTAGGCTAGGGGAGCAGTTCTTC.

The chain uses TRBV24-1 and TRBJ2-1; D may be TRBD1 or TRBD2 (5 bases each). The germline CDR1 and CDR2 sequences are KGHDR and SFDVKD. This CDR3 contains 14 residues. V was trimmed by 1 base and J by 8 bases, leaving 11 bases between them. CDR3 in DNA: TGTGCCACCAGTGATTTCTCAGGGACCCATGAGCAGTTCTTC. Translated, it gives CATSDFSGTHEQFF.

This clonotype was recorded a few times. This chain connects TRBV2 to TRBJ2-2; 7 nucleotides agree with TRBD1. The V gene's germline CDR1 is SNHLY and CDR2 FYNNEI. This CDR3 has 17 residues. V dropped 8 bases and J dropped 0; count of bases not matched to a gene: 12. This chain's CDR3 is CASFGQALQTNTGELFF. The CDR3 DNA reads TGTGCCAGCTTTGGACAGGCGCTACAGACGAACACCGGGGAGCTGTTTTTT. Drawing the rest from reference TRBV2 and TRBJ2-2, the complete variable domain is EPEVTQTPSHQVTQMGQEVILRCVPISNHLYFYWYRQILGQKVEFLVSFYNNEISEKSEIFDDQFSVERPDGSNFTLKIRSTKLEDSAMYFCASFGQALQTNTGELFFGEGSRLTVL.

This clonotype has only a few counts. The chain uses TRBV4-1 and TRBJ2-5, with 7 bases fitting TRBD1. V lost 3 bases to trimming and J lost 5 bases; unmatched junction nucleotides: 9. Per the germline V gene, CDR1 is MGHRA and CDR2 is YSYEKL. There are 15 residues in the CDR3. The CDR3 region has the DNA TGCGCCAGCAGCCAGAAACAGGGGTGGAGTGAGACCCAGTACTTC. This codes for CASSQKQGWSETQYF.

The rearrangement links TRBV5-1 to TRBJ2-7; 14 positions match TRBD2. J was trimmed by 5 bases and V by 3 bases; bases with no gene match: 7. The CDR3 is 16 amino acids. Germline CDR1 SGHRS, CDR2 YFSETQ. CDR3 nucleotide sequence: TGCGCCAGCAGCTCTCAGGGACTAGCGGGAGAGAACGAGCAGTACTTC. Amino acids: CASSSQGLAGENEQYF.